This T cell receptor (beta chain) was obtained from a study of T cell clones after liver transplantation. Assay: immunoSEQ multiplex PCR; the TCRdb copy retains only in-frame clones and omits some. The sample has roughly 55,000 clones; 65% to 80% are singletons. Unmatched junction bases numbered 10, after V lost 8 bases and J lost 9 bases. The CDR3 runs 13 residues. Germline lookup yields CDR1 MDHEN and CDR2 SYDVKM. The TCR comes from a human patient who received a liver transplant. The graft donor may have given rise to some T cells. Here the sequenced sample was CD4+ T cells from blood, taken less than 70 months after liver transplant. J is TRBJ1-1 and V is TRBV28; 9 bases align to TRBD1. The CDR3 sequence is CASQKGGQGQAFF. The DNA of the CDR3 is TGTGCCAGCCAAAAGGGGGGACAGGGACAAGCTTTCTTT.